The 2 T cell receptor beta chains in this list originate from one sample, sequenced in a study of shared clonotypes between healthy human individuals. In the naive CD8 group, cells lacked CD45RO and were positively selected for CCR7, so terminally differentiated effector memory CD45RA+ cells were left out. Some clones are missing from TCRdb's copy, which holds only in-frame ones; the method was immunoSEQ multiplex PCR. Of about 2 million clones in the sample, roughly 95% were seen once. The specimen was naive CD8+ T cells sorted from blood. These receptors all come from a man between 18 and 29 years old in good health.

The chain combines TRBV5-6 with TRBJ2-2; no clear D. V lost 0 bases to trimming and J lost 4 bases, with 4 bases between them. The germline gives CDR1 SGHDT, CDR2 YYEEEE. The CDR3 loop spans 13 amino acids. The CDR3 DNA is TGTGCCAGCAGCTTGGGTTTCACCGGGGAGCTGTTTTTT. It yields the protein CASSLGFTGELFF. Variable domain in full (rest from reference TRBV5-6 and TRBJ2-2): DAGVTQSPTHLIKTRGQQVTLRCSPKSGHDTVSWYQQALGQGPQFIFQYYEEEERQRGNFPDRFSGHQFPNYSSELNVNALLLGDSALYLCASSLGFTGELFFGEGSRLTVL.

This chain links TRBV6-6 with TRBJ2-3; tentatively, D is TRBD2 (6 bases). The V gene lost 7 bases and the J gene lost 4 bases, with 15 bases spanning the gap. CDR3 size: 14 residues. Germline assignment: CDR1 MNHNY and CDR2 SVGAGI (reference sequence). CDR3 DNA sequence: TGTGCCAGCACTGGGACTTCTCTCCCAGATACGCAGTATTTT. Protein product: CASTGTSLPDTQYF.